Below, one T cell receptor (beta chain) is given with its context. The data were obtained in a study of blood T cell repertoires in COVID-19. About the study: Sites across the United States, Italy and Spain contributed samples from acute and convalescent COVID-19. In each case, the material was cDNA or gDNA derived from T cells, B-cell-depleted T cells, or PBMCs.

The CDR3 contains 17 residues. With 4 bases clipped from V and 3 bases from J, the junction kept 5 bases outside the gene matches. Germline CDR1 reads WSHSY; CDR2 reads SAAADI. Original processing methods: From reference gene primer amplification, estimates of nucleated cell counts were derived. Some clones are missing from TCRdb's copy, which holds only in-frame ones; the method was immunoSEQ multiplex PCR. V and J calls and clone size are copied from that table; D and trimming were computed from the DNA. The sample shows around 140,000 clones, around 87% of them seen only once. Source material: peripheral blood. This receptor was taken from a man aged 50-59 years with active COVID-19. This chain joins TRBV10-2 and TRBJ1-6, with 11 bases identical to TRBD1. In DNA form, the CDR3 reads TGCGCCAGCAGTGCCTTTGGGACAGGGGGCTATAATTCACCCCTCCACTTT. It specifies CASSAFGTGGYNSPLHF.